Listed here is a single T cell receptor (beta chain). No antigen is known for it. The sample comes from a study of shared clonotypes between healthy human individuals. Findings of the study overall: In the sorted subsets, rarefaction showed sequencing was incomplete despite large depth.

The CDR3 is made up of 11 amino acids. TCRdb's table, derived via immunoSEQ multiplex PCR, lists solely in-frame clones and lacks some. The sample comprises roughly 2,300,000 clones, around 92% of which are singletons, and around 0.4% rests with the top ten. The receptor was derived from a man aged 18 to 35 in good health. Some clones in this sample may be carry-over from other donors' samples. The chain is built from TRBV7-5 and TRBJ2-1. TRBV7-5 is listed as a pseudogene. Sequences were obtained from naive CD4+ T cells from PBMCs. This sample's subset: CD45RA+ positively selected. This chain's CDR3 is CARSCLRGQFF. DNA of the CDR3: TGTGCCAGAAGCTGCTTGAGGGGGCAGTTCTTC.